This record looks at one T cell receptor beta chain sequence and its context. Germline-derived CDR1 and CDR2 are SEHNR and FQNEAQ (reference sequence). Germline trimming cut 6 bases from V and 2 bases from J; bases unmatched to any gene: 9. This CDR3 region has 16 residues. This sample is drawn from a study of shared clonotypes between healthy human individuals. Authors' analysis steps: Junction-only sequences produced by ImmunoSEQ had no quality scores, so filtering differed. Clones were sequenced by immunoSEQ multiplex PCR, and TCRdb holds only the in-frame ones, with some missing. D and trimming were read from the DNA, whereas the V and J calls and clone size are those reported in that table. The data contain some 300,000 clones, about 70% of them singletons.

The specimen was memory CD4+ T cells sorted from blood. The subset was: CD45RA-negative fraction. This clonotype was obtained from a man between 25 and 39 years old in good health. This sequence joins TRBV7-9 and TRBJ1-2; 10 nucleotides align to TRBD1. CDR3 DNA: TGTGCCAGCAGACCCGGGACAGGGGCGATAAACTATGGCTACACCTTC. It specifies CASRPGTGAINYGYTF.